The rows below give T cell receptor beta chains drawn from one sample of a study of cytomegalovirus exposure and HLA in healthy donors. The repertoire was sequenced with immunoSEQ multiplex PCR; TCRdb's copy has only in-frame clones and lacks some. The data show under 200,000 clones, around 80% seen once. The sample consisted of PBMCs. Source of these receptors: a man aged 25-40 years in good health and CMV-seronegative. Each CDR3 is given without its conserved first and last residue. Each record gives: V gene, D gene, J gene, clone size, CDR3 protein. D genes are given only for firm matches. Some rows have no size entry. The others give once, few or many, or a class for an expanded clone.

TRBV27,TRBD1,TRBJ1-1,NA,ASSPRDRVSTEAF
TRBV29-1,TRBD1,TRBJ2-1,NA,SVGGRDRYNEQF
TRBV19,TRBD1,TRBJ1-3,NA,ASKDRVSGNTIY
TRBV5-4,NA,TRBJ1-5,NA,ASSSGGNQPQH
TRBV10-1,NA,TRBJ2-1,NA,ASSESRTANKQF
TRBV29-1,NA,TRBJ2-7,NA,SARGLFSYEQY
TRBV9,TRBD2,TRBJ2-7,NA,ASSEGAGASYEQY
TRBV6-4,NA,TRBJ2-6,NA,ASSASDSSGANVLT
TRBV28,TRBD1,TRBJ1-5,NA,ASSLADRRRDQPQH
TRBV30,NA,TRBJ2-1,few,ASPRGSSYNEQF
TRBV1,NA,TRBJ2-1,NA,TSSPGLLLNNEQF
TRBV5-1,NA,TRBJ2-1,once,ASSYGSTSYNEQF
TRBV18,NA,TRBJ2-2,NA,ASSLDSLGTGELF
TRBV29-1,TRBD1,TRBJ2-3,few,SDNRGNGTDTQY
TRBV19,TRBD2,TRBJ2-1,NA,ASTRLAQGYNEQF
TRBV6-1,NA,TRBJ1-1,NA,ASARELMNTEAF
TRBV9,TRBD2,TRBJ2-5,NA,ASSGTSGRAAGTQY
TRBV21-1,NA,TRBJ1-1,NA,ASSLNRATDTEAF
TRBV6-1,TRBD1,TRBJ1-2,once,ASSVHDRVPNYGYT
TRBV5-4,NA,TRBJ2-1,NA,ASRKEGEQF
TRBV27,TRBD1,TRBJ2-7,NA,ATRPSKGASEQY
TRBV6-6,NA,TRBJ2-5,once,ASSSQKEGAETQY
TRBV29-1,TRBD2,TRBJ2-5,NA,SVTSGELKETQY
TRBV6-1,NA,TRBJ2-7,NA,ASFLGDVNYEQY
TRBV18,TRBD1,TRBJ2-7,NA,ASSPRDRVEIYEQY
TRBV5-1,NA,TRBJ2-5,NA,ASSLGGEGETQY
TRBV4-1,NA,TRBJ2-1,few,ASSQGGALAKSDEQF
TRBV2,TRBD1,TRBJ1-4,NA,ANRRDSDNEKLF
TRBV10-2,TRBD1,TRBJ1-2,NA,ASSGTGGAYYGYT
TRBV9,NA,TRBJ2-7,NA,ASSVGGPGSNYEQY
TRBV7-4,NA,TRBJ1-1,few,ASSLWHRVKRTEAF
TRBV27,TRBD2,TRBJ2-1,NA,ASRPTSVPRNEQF
TRBV4-1,NA,TRBJ1-5,NA,ASSQEDRGSQPQH
TRBV9,NA,TRBJ2-5,NA,ASSVGDRDQETQY
TRBV7-2,TRBD1,TRBJ1-4,NA,ASSPRTGPNEKLF
TRBV7-6,NA,TRBJ2-5,once,ASSLPGLLRGETQY
TRBV10-1,TRBD2,TRBJ2-1,NA,ASSEVGLVGEQF
TRBV27,NA,TRBJ2-3,NA,ASSLPYTDTQY
TRBV5-6,NA,TRBJ1-5,NA,ASSYGQNNQPQH
TRBV5-4,NA,TRBJ1-5,NA,ASSLDRSNQPQH
TRBV4-1,NA,TRBJ1-3,NA,ASSLGGPGNTIY
TRBV19,NA,TRBJ2-1,NA,ASSPDYNEQF
TRBV2,TRBD2,TRBJ2-3,NA,ASGGPRTSGSTDTQY
TRBV4-1,NA,TRBJ1-1,few,ASSQDWRDAEAF
TRBV7-9,NA,TRBJ2-3,few,ASSLLGSVSTDTQY
TRBV6-4,NA,TRBJ2-1,NA,ASSDGVQDYNEQF
TRBV25-1,NA,TRBJ2-5,once,ASREQGLETQY
TRBV2,TRBD2,TRBJ2-5,NA,ASSEGLAEEVETQY
TRBV7-9,TRBD1,TRBJ2-7,NA,ASSLWTGVAYEQY